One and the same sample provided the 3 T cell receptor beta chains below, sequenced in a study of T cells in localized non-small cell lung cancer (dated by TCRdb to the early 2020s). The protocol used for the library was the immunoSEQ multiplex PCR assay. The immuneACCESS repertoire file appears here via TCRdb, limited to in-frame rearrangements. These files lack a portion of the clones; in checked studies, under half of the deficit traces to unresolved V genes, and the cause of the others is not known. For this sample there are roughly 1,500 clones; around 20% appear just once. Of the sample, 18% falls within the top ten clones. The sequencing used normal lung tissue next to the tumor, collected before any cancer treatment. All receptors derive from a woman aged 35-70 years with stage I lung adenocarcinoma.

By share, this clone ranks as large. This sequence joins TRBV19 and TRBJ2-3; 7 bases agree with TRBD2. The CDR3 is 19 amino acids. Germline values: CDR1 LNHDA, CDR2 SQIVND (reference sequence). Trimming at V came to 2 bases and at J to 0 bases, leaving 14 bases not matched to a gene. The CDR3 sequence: CASSITSPLAVTSTDTQYF. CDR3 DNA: TGTGCCAGTAGTATAACCTCCCCTCTAGCGGTCACTAGCACAGATACGCAGTATTTT.

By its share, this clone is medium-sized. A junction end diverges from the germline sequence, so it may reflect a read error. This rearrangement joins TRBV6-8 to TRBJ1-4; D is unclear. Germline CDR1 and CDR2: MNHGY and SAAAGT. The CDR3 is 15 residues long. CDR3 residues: CAISPSTGTNEKLFF. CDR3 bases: TGTGCCATCAGTCCTTCGACGGGAACTAATGAAAAACTGTTTTTT.

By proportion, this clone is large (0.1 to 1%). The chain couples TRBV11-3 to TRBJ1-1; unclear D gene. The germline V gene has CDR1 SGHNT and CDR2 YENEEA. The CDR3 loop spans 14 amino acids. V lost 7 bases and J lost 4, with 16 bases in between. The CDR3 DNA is TGTGCCAGCACCCTAAACCCACAGAGCACTGAAGCTTTCTTT. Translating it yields CASTLNPQSTEAFF.